A selection of T cell receptor beta chains follows, all from one sample in a study of early T cells in non-severe SARS-CoV-2 infection. Using its own MiXCR run on the 5' RACE reads, TCRdb lists one record per CDR3 protein. The repertoire holds roughly 61,000 distinct CDR3 sequences, 10% to 12% seen once, with around 1.8% in the top ten. Input material: whole blood. These TCRs come from an adult who was a healthcare worker with PCR-confirmed SARS-CoV-2 infection or an uninfected control (not recorded which). The CDR3 runs from the conserved cysteine through the conserved F or W. Fields, in order: J gene, D gene, V gene, clone size, CDR3 length, CDR3 protein, CDR3 DNA. A D gene is named only where the DNA matches it firmly. The size of a clone is reported for some rows only, either as once, few or many, or as a class for expanded clones.

j_gene: TRBJ1-1; d_gene: .; v_gene: TRBV7-8; abundance: many; len: 13; CDR3aa: CASSLERYTEAFF; CDR3nt: TGTGCCAGCAGCTTAGAACGGTACACTGAAGCTTTCTTT
j_gene: TRBJ2-3; d_gene: TRBD2; v_gene: TRBV6-2/TRBV6-3; abundance: many; len: 14; CDR3aa: CASSPPGGADTQYF; CDR3nt: TGTGCCAGCAGTCCCCCGGGAGGGGCGGATACGCAGTATTTT
j_gene: TRBJ2-5; d_gene: .; v_gene: TRBV5-1; abundance: many; len: 14; CDR3aa: CASSLVLGQETQYF; CDR3nt: TGCGCCAGCAGCTTGGTACTGGGCCAAGAGACCCAGTACTTC
j_gene: TRBJ1-1; d_gene: .; v_gene: TRBV12-3/TRBV12-4; abundance: few; len: 11; CDR3aa: CASSYQSEAFF; CDR3nt: TGTGCCAGCAGTTATCAGTCTGAAGCTTTCTTT
j_gene: TRBJ1-1; d_gene: .; v_gene: TRBV29-1; abundance: few; len: 12; CDR3aa: CVSTGSSTEAFF; CDR3nt: TGCGTCAGCACAGGGTCTTCTACTGAAGCTTTCTTT
j_gene: TRBJ1-1; d_gene: TRBD1; v_gene: TRBV18; abundance: many; len: 13; CDR3aa: CASSRGQATEAFF; CDR3nt: TGTGCCAGCTCGAGAGGACAGGCGACTGAAGCTTTCTTT
j_gene: TRBJ2-6; d_gene: .; v_gene: TRBV6-6; abundance: .; len: 15; CDR3aa: CASSPDLSGANVLTF; CDR3nt: TGTGCCAGCAGTCCCGACCTCTCTGGGGCCAACGTCCTGACTTTC
j_gene: TRBJ2-1; d_gene: TRBD2; v_gene: TRBV6-2/TRBV6-3; abundance: many; len: 16; CDR3aa: CASTPGTSGAYNEQFF; CDR3nt: TGTGCCAGTACTCCCGGGACTAGCGGTGCCTACAATGAGCAGTTCTTC
j_gene: TRBJ2-7; d_gene: .; v_gene: TRBV5-1; abundance: .; len: 14; CDR3aa: CASSYEGASYEQYF; CDR3nt: TGCGCCAGCAGCTACGAGGGCGCTTCCTACGAGCAGTACTTC
j_gene: TRBJ2-1; d_gene: TRBD1; v_gene: TRBV12-3/TRBV12-4; abundance: many; len: 13; CDR3aa: CASRGDSNNEQFF; CDR3nt: TGTGCCAGCAGGGGGGACAGCAACAATGAGCAGTTCTTC
j_gene: TRBJ1-2; d_gene: TRBD1; v_gene: TRBV3-1; abundance: .; len: 14; CDR3aa: CASSQRTGYNGYTF; CDR3nt: TGTGCCAGCAGCCAAAGGACAGGGTATAATGGCTACACCTTC
j_gene: TRBJ1-3; d_gene: .; v_gene: TRBV29-1; abundance: .; len: 14; CDR3aa: CSVGASGAGNTIYF; CDR3nt: TGCAGCGTTGGGGCCTCCGGAGCTGGAAACACCATATATTTT
j_gene: TRBJ1-4; d_gene: .; v_gene: TRBV20-1; abundance: few; len: 13; CDR3aa: CSAIRGANEKLFF; CDR3nt: TGCAGTGCTATTCGCGGAGCTAATGAAAAACTGTTTTTT
j_gene: TRBJ2-1; d_gene: .; v_gene: TRBV11-1; abundance: many; len: 14; CDR3aa: CASSSLNSRDEQFF; CDR3nt: TGTGCCAGCAGCTCCCTTAATTCCCGGGATGAGCAGTTCTTC
j_gene: TRBJ2-1; d_gene: .; v_gene: TRBV7-2; abundance: many; len: 14; CDR3aa: CASSLAGANNEQFF; CDR3nt: TGTGCCAGCAGCTTGGCTGGGGCCAACAATGAGCAGTTCTTC
j_gene: TRBJ1-2; d_gene: .; v_gene: TRBV27; abundance: .; len: 11; CDR3aa: CATNSRDGYTF; CDR3nt: TGTGCCACAAACAGTAGGGATGGCTACACCTTC
j_gene: TRBJ2-3; d_gene: TRBD2; v_gene: TRBV6-2/TRBV6-3; abundance: many; len: 15; CDR3aa: CASSWTQRGVDTQYF; CDR3nt: TGTGCCAGCAGCTGGACCCAGCGGGGGGTCGATACGCAGTATTTT
j_gene: TRBJ1-4; d_gene: .; v_gene: TRBV20-1; abundance: .; len: 11; CDR3aa: CSARGVEKLFF; CDR3nt: TGCAGCGCTCGAGGTGTAGAAAAACTGTTTTTT
j_gene: TRBJ2-1; d_gene: .; v_gene: TRBV12-3/TRBV12-4; abundance: many; len: 12; CDR3aa: CASSRDIHEQFF; CDR3nt: TGTGCCAGCAGTCGGGACATACATGAGCAGTTCTTC
j_gene: TRBJ1-6; d_gene: .; v_gene: TRBV6-2/TRBV6-3; abundance: .; len: 15; CDR3aa: CASMVEGSYNSPLHF; CDR3nt: TGTGCCAGCATGGTGGAGGGGTCCTATAATTCACCCCTCCACTTT
j_gene: TRBJ2-3; d_gene: TRBD2; v_gene: TRBV14; abundance: few; len: 16; CDR3aa: CASSPTGLAGLDTQYF; CDR3nt: TGTGCCAGCAGCCCGACGGGACTAGCGGGTTTGGATACGCAGTATTTT
j_gene: TRBJ1-2; d_gene: .; v_gene: TRBV6-5; abundance: few; len: 15; CDR3aa: CASSYPEQGGYGYTF; CDR3nt: TGTGCCAGCAGTTACCCCGAACAAGGCGGCTATGGCTACACCTTC
j_gene: TRBJ1-1; d_gene: TRBD1; v_gene: TRBV14; abundance: many; len: 15; CDR3aa: CASSRRTGGNTEAFF; CDR3nt: TGTGCCAGCAGCCGCAGGACAGGGGGGAACACTGAAGCTTTCTTT
j_gene: TRBJ2-1; d_gene: .; v_gene: TRBV11-2; abundance: many; len: 17; CDR3aa: CASSLDRLRGSYNEQFF; CDR3nt: TGTGCCAGCAGCTTAGATCGGTTGAGGGGATCGTACAATGAGCAGTTCTTC
j_gene: TRBJ2-7; d_gene: .; v_gene: TRBV7-8; abundance: many; len: 13; CDR3aa: CASSLVGMGEQYF; CDR3nt: TGTGCCAGCAGCTTAGTAGGTATGGGCGAGCAGTACTTC
j_gene: TRBJ2-2; d_gene: TRBD1; v_gene: TRBV6-2/TRBV6-3; abundance: few; len: 20; CDR3aa: CASSYPGQGRRLERAGELFF; CDR3nt: TGTGCCAGCAGTTACCCTGGACAGGGAAGACGCCTAGAGCGGGCCGGGGAGCTGTTTTTT
j_gene: TRBJ2-1; d_gene: TRBD2; v_gene: TRBV20-1; abundance: few; len: 15; CDR3aa: CSGLAGGLRYNEQFF; CDR3nt: TGCAGTGGACTAGCGGGGGGGCTAAGGTACAATGAGCAGTTCTTC
j_gene: TRBJ2-2; d_gene: .; v_gene: TRBV12-3/TRBV12-4; abundance: many; len: 15; CDR3aa: CASSLTELSTGELFF; CDR3nt: TGTGCCAGCAGTTTAACGGAACTTTCAACCGGGGAGCTGTTTTTT
j_gene: TRBJ2-3; d_gene: TRBD2; v_gene: TRBV5-5; abundance: many; len: 16; CDR3aa: CASSFERGGTRDTQYF; CDR3nt: TGTGCCAGCAGCTTCGAGCGGGGGGGCACTCGAGATACGCAGTATTTT
j_gene: TRBJ1-2; d_gene: .; v_gene: TRBV29-1; abundance: many; len: 11; CDR3aa: CSAGTSYGYTF; CDR3nt: TGCAGCGCCGGGACAAGTTATGGCTACACCTTC
j_gene: TRBJ2-1; d_gene: .; v_gene: TRBV6-2/TRBV6-3; abundance: many; len: 16; CDR3aa: CASSLPSPGRYNEQFF; CDR3nt: TGTGCCAGCAGTTTGCCGAGCCCGGGGCGATACAATGAGCAGTTCTTC
j_gene: TRBJ2-2; d_gene: .; v_gene: TRBV6-6; abundance: few; len: 13; CDR3aa: CASTGKNTGELFF; CDR3nt: TGTGCCAGCACGGGGAAGAACACCGGGGAGCTGTTTTTT
j_gene: TRBJ2-6; d_gene: TRBD1; v_gene: TRBV29-1; abundance: .; len: 14; CDR3aa: CSVLQGAGANVLTF; CDR3nt: TGCAGCGTCTTACAGGGGGCTGGGGCCAACGTCCTGACTTTC
j_gene: TRBJ2-1; d_gene: .; v_gene: TRBV11-3; abundance: few; len: 16; CDR3aa: CASSSEGGWGYGEQFF; CDR3nt: TGTGCCAGCAGCTCCGAAGGGGGTTGGGGGTACGGTGAGCAGTTCTTC
j_gene: TRBJ2-2; d_gene: TRBD2; v_gene: TRBV19; abundance: many; len: 13; CDR3aa: CASRREGTGELFF; CDR3nt: TGTGCCAGTCGTAGGGAGGGGACCGGGGAGCTGTTTTTT
j_gene: TRBJ2-5; d_gene: .; v_gene: TRBV20-1; abundance: many; len: 14; CDR3aa: CSASPGQAQETQYF; CDR3nt: TGCAGTGCCTCCCCTGGGCAGGCACAAGAGACCCAGTACTTC
j_gene: TRBJ2-3; d_gene: TRBD1; v_gene: TRBV2; abundance: few; len: 13; CDR3aa: CASGQGATDTQYF; CDR3nt: TGTGCCAGCGGACAGGGAGCCACAGATACGCAGTATTTT
j_gene: TRBJ2-7; d_gene: TRBD2; v_gene: TRBV7-6; abundance: few; len: 17; CDR3aa: CASSPGHLAGGNYEQYF; CDR3nt: TGTGCCAGCAGCCCCGGCCACCTAGCGGGGGGGAACTACGAGCAGTACTTC
j_gene: TRBJ1-4; d_gene: .; v_gene: TRBV6-2/TRBV6-3; abundance: .; len: 16; CDR3aa: CASSPGQRTTNEKLFF; CDR3nt: TGTGCCAGCAGCCCAGGACAGCGGACAACTAATGAAAAACTGTTTTTT
j_gene: TRBJ2-2; d_gene: TRBD1; v_gene: TRBV11-2; abundance: many; len: 16; CDR3aa: CASSLADRGNDGELFF; CDR3nt: TGTGCCAGCAGCCTCGCGGACAGGGGTAACGACGGGGAGCTGTTTTTT
j_gene: TRBJ1-5; d_gene: .; v_gene: TRBV20-1; abundance: few; len: 13; CDR3aa: CSASMGQKAAQHF; CDR3nt: TGCAGTGCTAGTATGGGACAAAAGGCGGCCCAGCATTTT
j_gene: TRBJ1-2; d_gene: .; v_gene: TRBV3-1; abundance: many; len: 13; CDR3aa: CASSDDRPRGYTF; CDR3nt: TGTGCCAGCAGCGACGACAGGCCAAGAGGCTACACCTTC
j_gene: TRBJ2-5; d_gene: .; v_gene: TRBV6-6; abundance: few; len: 13; CDR3aa: CASSRPGQETQYF; CDR3nt: TGTGCCAGCAGCCGCCCGGGCCAAGAGACCCAGTACTTC
j_gene: TRBJ2-1; d_gene: TRBD1; v_gene: TRBV5-1; abundance: .; len: 15; CDR3aa: CASSLPGGAYNEQFF; CDR3nt: TGCGCCAGCAGCCTGCCAGGGGGCGCGTACAATGAGCAGTTCTTC
j_gene: TRBJ2-1; d_gene: .; v_gene: TRBV5-5; abundance: many; len: 18; CDR3aa: CASSLSGRGTRDYNEQFF; CDR3nt: TGTGCCAGCAGCTTGTCGGGGAGAGGCACCAGAGACTACAATGAGCAGTTCTTC
j_gene: TRBJ2-1; d_gene: TRBD2; v_gene: TRBV12-3/TRBV12-4; abundance: .; len: 14; CDR3aa: CASSGLAGAEEQFF; CDR3nt: TGTGCCAGCAGCGGACTAGCGGGGGCGGAGGAGCAGTTCTTC
j_gene: TRBJ1-5; d_gene: .; v_gene: TRBV2; abundance: many; len: 14; CDR3aa: CASSMRGSNQPQHF; CDR3nt: TGTGCCAGCAGTATGAGGGGTAGCAATCAGCCCCAGCATTTT
j_gene: TRBJ2-7; d_gene: .; v_gene: TRBV6-5; abundance: .; len: 16; CDR3aa: CASSPYGTPGSYEQYF; CDR3nt: TGTGCCAGCAGTCCTTATGGGACACCAGGGTCCTACGAGCAGTACTTC
j_gene: TRBJ2-3; d_gene: TRBD2; v_gene: TRBV20-1; abundance: .; len: 14; CDR3aa: CSAGKRGASDTQYF; CDR3nt: TGCAGTGCTGGAAAGCGGGGGGCCTCCGATACGCAGTATTTT
j_gene: TRBJ2-3; d_gene: TRBD1; v_gene: TRBV7-6; abundance: many; len: 14; CDR3aa: CASSLGQGADTQYF; CDR3nt: TGTGCCAGCAGCTTAGGGCAGGGGGCAGATACGCAGTATTTT
j_gene: TRBJ1-2; d_gene: TRBD1; v_gene: TRBV6-5; abundance: many; len: 15; CDR3aa: CASSWLQGAVRGYTF; CDR3nt: TGTGCCAGCAGTTGGCTCCAGGGGGCTGTCCGGGGCTACACCTTC
j_gene: TRBJ2-6; d_gene: .; v_gene: TRBV11-2; abundance: few; len: 15; CDR3aa: CASSLTGPGANVLTF; CDR3nt: TGTGCCAGCAGCTTAACAGGGCCTGGGGCCAACGTCCTGACTTTC
j_gene: TRBJ2-5; d_gene: TRBD1; v_gene: TRBV7-9; abundance: many; len: 14; CDR3aa: CASGGQGARETQYF; CDR3nt: TGTGCCAGCGGGGGACAGGGGGCCCGGGAGACCCAGTACTTC